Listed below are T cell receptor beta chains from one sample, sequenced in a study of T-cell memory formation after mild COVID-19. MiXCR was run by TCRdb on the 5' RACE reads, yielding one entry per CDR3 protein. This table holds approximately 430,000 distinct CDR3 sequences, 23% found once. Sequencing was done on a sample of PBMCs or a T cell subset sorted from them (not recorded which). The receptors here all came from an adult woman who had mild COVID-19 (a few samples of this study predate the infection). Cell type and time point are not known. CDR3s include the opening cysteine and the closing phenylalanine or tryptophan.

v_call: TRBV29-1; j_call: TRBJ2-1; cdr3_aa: CSALKLSPGTRPHYEQFF
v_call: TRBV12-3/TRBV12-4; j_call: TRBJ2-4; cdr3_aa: CASSSRTGDLAKNIQYF
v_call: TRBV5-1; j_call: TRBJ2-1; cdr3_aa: CASSTQTSGGYSEQFF
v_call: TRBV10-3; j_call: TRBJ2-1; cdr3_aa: CAITDRLGDEQFF
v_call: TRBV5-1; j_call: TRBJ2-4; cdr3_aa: CASSSRVLDGSKNIQYF
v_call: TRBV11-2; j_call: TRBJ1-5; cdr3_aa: CASSLGFGRRINQPQHF
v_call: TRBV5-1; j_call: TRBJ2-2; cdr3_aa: CASSFGTTYTGELFF
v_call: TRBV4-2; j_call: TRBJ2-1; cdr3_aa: CASSQEGRGFYNEQFF
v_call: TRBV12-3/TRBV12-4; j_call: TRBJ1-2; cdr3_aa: CASSLATTAGGYTF
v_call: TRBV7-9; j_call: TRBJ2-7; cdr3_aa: CASCPQGFYEQYF
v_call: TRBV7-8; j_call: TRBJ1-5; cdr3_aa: CASSFEGRANFLAQHF
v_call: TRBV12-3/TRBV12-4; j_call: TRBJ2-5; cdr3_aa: CASSPPATGVETQYF
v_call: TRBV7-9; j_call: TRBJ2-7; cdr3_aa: CASTATYEQYF
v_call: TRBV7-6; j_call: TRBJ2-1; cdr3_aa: CASRGDVNEQFF
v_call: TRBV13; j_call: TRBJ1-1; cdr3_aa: CASRRREQNTEAFF
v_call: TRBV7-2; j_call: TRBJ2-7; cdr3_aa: CASSLLRQDEQYF
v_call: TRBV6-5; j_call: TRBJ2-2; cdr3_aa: CASSWGSGMDTGELFF
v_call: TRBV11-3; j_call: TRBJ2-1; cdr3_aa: CASSPGVSSYNEQFF
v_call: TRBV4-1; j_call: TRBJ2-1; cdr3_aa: CASSHTGTGVNEQFF
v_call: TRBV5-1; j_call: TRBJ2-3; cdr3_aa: CASTPADTRADTQYF
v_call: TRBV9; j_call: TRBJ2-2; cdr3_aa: CASSVGSAENTGELFF
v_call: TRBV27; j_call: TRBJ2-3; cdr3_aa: CASSSNSGGLTDTQYF
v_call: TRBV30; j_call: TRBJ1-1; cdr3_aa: CAWNRWQMNTEAFF
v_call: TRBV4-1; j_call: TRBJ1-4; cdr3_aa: CASSQDTGWNEKLFF
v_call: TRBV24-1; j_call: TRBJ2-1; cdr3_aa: CATSDISGRAYNEQFF
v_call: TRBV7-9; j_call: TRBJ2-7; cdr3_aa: CAIEQRGGNEQYF
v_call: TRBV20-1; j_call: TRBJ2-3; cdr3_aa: CSARDTSGRLDTQYF
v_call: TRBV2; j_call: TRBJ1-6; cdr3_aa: CASRSLNSPLHF
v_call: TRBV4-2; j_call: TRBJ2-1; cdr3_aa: CASRSRAGGVAEQFF
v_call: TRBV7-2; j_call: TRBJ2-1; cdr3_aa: CASSLVQSGNWYNEQFF
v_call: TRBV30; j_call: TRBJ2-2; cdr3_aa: CACGQTNPGELFF
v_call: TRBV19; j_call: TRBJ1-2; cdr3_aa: CASRGRESYGYTF
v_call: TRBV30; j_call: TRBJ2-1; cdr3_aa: CAWSRTSYNEQFF
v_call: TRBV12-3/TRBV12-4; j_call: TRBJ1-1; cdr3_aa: CASSLRRLNTEAFF
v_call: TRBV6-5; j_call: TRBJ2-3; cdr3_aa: CASSEGSGGDTDTQYF
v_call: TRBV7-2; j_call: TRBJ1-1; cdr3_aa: CASKQGSGTEAFF
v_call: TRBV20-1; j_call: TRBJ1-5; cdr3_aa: CSARDSGNGQPQHF
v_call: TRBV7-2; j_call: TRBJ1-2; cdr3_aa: CASSFAGSGGGYTF
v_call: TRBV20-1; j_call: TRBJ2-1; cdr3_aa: CSASVAGGNNEQFF
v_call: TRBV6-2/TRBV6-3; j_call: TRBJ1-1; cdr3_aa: CASRGYGTGDQNTEAFF
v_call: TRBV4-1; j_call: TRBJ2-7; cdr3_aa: CASSPGWGAYEQYF
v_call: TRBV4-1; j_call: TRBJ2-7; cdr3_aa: CASSQDLRGSRNEQYF
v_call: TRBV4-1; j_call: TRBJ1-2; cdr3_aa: CASSQEAGGWANYGYTF
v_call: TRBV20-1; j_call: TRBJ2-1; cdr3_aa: CSARSQLAGGPFYNEQFF
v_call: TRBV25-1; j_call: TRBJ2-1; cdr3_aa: CASSGELAGSNNEQFF
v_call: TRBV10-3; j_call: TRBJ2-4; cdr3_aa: CAISDRVLGADIQYF
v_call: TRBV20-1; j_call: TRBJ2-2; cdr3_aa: CSARDPWASGATGELFF
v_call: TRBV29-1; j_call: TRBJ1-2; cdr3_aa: CSVGGADGYTF
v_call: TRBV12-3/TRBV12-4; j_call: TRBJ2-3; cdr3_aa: CASSLITGGTDTQYF
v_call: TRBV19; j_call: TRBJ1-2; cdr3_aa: CASSRQVTGYTF
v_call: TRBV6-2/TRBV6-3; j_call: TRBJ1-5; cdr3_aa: CASSYSIRQRGNQPQHF